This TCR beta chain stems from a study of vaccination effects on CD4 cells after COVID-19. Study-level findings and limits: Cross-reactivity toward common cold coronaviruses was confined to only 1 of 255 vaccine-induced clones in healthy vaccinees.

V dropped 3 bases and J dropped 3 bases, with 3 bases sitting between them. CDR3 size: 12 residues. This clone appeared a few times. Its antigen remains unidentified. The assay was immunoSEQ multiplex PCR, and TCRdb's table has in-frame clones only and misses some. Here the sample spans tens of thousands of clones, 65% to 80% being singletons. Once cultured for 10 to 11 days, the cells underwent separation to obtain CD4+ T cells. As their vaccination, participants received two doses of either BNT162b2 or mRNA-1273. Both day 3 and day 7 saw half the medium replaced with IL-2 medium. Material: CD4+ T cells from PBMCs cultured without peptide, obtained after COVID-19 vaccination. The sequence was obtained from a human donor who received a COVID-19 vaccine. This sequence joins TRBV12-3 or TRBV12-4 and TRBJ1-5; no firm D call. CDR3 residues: CASSFANQPQHF. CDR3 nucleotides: TGTGCCAGCAGTTTCGCCAATCAGCCCCAGCATTTT.